This T cell receptor (beta chain) was recovered during a study of blood T cells in healthy people across ages. Alongside a J-beta primer mix, a sample-barcoded 5' primer served in a second PCR lasting 7 to 11 cycles. MiXCR was run by TCRdb on the 5' RACE reads, yielding one entry per CDR3 protein. The table has fewer than 750,000 distinct CDR3 sequences, 40% to 55% seen once; the top ten hold about 22%. Peripheral blood samples of approximately 10 milliliters were drawn from each donor. The sample taken for sequencing was blood. The TCR comes from an elderly man in good health.

The CDR3 sequence is CASSQEPGGATDTQYF. The CDR3 coding sequence is TGCGCCAGCAGCCAAGAACCCGGGGGGGCTACAGATACGCAGTATTTT. V is TRBV4-1 and J is TRBJ2-3; 8 bases match TRBD2. The CDR3 is 16 residues long. Germline CDR1 reads MGHRA; CDR2 reads YSYEKL. The junction had 5 bases not matched to a gene; V was cut back by 0 bases and J by 3 bases.